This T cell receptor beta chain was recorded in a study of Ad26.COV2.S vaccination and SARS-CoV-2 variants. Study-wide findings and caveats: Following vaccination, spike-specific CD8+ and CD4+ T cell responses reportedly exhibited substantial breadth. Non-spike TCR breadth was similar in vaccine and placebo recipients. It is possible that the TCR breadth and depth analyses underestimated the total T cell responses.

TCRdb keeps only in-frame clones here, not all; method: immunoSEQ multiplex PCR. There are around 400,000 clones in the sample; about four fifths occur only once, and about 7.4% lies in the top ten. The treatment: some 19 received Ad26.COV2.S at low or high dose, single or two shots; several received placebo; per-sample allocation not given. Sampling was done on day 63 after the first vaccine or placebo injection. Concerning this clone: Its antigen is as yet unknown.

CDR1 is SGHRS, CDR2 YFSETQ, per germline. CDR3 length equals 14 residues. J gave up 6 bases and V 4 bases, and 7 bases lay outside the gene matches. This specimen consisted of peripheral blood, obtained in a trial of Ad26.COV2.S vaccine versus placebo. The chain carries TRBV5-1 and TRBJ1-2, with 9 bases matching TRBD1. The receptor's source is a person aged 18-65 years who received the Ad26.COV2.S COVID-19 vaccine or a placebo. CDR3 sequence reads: CASSTQGARNGYTF. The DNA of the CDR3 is TGCGCCAGCAGCACACAGGGGGCGAGGAATGGCTACACCTTC.